A single sample is the source of the 18 T cell receptor beta chains below, sequenced in a study of siplizumab effects on memory and regulatory T cells. The authors kept the mixed lymphocyte reaction cells in coculture at 37°C for six to seven days. These receptors lack a known antigen. The assay was immunoSEQ multiplex PCR, and TCRdb's table has in-frame clones only and misses some. The sample holds approximately 12,000 clones, around 46% seen once. Sequencing used CFSE-low (dividing) CD8+ T cells sorted from an allogeneic mixed lymphocyte reaction. The receptor set was obtained from a human donor in good health; the cells came from an allogeneic mixed lymphocyte reaction. Some clones in this sample may be carry-over from other donors' samples.

This clone was recorded once. A far larger clone is a single base away, which makes a read error likely. The chain combines TRBV5-1 with TRBJ2-1; D gene ambiguous. In germline, CDR1 is SGHRS, CDR2 YFSETQ. Trimming removed 2 bases at V and 2 bases at J, with 11 bases between. CDR3 length: 15 residues. Here the CDR3 DNA reads TGCGCCAGCAGCTTCGGGTCCGGCCCCTACAATGAGCAGTTCTTC. It yields the protein CASSFGSGPYNEQFF.

This chain uses TRBV4-2 with TRBJ1-2; D uncertain. The CDR3 consists of 12 residues. The V gene's germline CDR1 is LGHNA and CDR2 YNFKEQ. V lost 6 bases and J lost 3, with 8 bases in between. The CDR3, as DNA: TGTGCCAGCAGACCCTTCGACTATGGCTACACCTTC. This codes for CASRPFDYGYTF.

The rearrangement uses TRBV4-1 and TRBJ2-7; 9 nucleotides match TRBD2. The germline gives CDR1 MGHRA, CDR2 YSYEKL. The CDR3 runs 16 residues. Trimming took 4 bases from V and 1 from J; bases not matched to a gene: 8. CDR3 loop: CASSPGSLAGSYEQYF. The CDR3 bases are TGCGCCAGCAGCCCCGGATCTCTAGCGGGGTCCTACGAGCAGTACTTC.

The rearrangement uses TRBV27 and TRBJ2-1; no definite D call. Germline lookup yields CDR1 MNHEY and CDR2 SMNVEV (reference sequence). V lost 6 bases, J lost 7 bases, and 22 bases lay in between. The CDR3 sequence is 16 residues long. Here the CDR3 DNA reads TGTGCCAGCAGCCTACATGCAGGCGATAAGTGGAATGAGCAGTTCTTC. It encodes CASSLHAGDKWNEQFF.

A remark on this clone: The junction departs from the called germline gene at one end, perhaps through a read error. The CDR3 loop reads CANSLGEIDEQYF. In nucleotides, the CDR3 is TGTGCCAACAGCTTGGGGGAGATCGACGAGCAGTACTTC. J is TRBJ2-7 and V is TRBV7-6; D possibly uses TRBD1 or TRBD2 (5 bases each). The CDR3 covers 13 residues. Germline-derived CDR1 and CDR2 are SGHVS and FNYEAQ. Filled out from reference TRBV7-6 and TRBJ2-7, the complete variable domain reads GAGVSQSPRYKVTKRGQDVALRCDPISGHVSLYWYRQALGQGPEFLTYFNYEAQQDKSGLPNDRFSAERPEGSISTLTIQRTEQRDSAMYRCANSLGEIDEQYFGPGTRLTVT.

This clone is labeled medium-sized (0.01 to 0.1%). The chain employs TRBV7-3 and TRBJ1-1, with D possibly TRBD1 on 5 matching bases. Trimming took 5 bases from V and 13 from J, leaving 20 bases between them. Germline assignment: CDR1 SGHTA and CDR2 FQGTGA. The CDR3 consists of 13 residues. The chain's CDR3 is CASSPGLGTEHFF. The CDR3 DNA is TGTGCCAGCAGCCCTGGGCTCGGGACGGAGCATTTCTTT.

Judged by abundance, this clone is medium-sized (0.01 to 0.1%). V gene TRBV19 combines with J gene TRBJ2-7, with D possibly matching TRBD1 (5 bases). The CDR3 covers 13 residues. Germline V gene data show CDR1 as LNHDA and CDR2 as SQIVND (reference sequence). The germline V and J ends were trimmed by 4 bases and 5 bases, with 12 bases remaining between them. Written as DNA, the CDR3 is TGTGCCAGTAGTACCTGGGGCAGGGACGAGCAGTACTTC. Translating gives CASSTWGRDEQYF.

The V call is TRBV27, the J call TRBJ2-7; D may be TRBD2 (5 bases). Germline CDR1 is MNHEY and CDR2 is SMNVEV (reference sequence). The CDR3 runs to 13 residues. The V gene lost 5 bases and the J gene lost 2 bases, with 10 bases spanning the gap. As DNA, the CDR3 is TGTGCCAGCAGTCACGGGGATACCTACGAGCAGTACTTC. The encoded protein is CASSHGDTYEQYF.

The V call is TRBV6-1, the J call TRBJ2-5; D gene uncertain. The V end was cut by 6 bases, the J end by 5 bases, with 13 bases between. This CDR3 region has 13 residues. Germline V gene sequence: CDR1 MNHNS, CDR2 SASEGT. The CDR3 sequence: CASRLGFGETQYF. The CDR3 DNA reads TGTGCCAGCAGGTTGGGCTTTGGGGAGACCCAGTACTTC.

The chain has TRBV2 and TRBJ2-1; either TRBD1 or TRBD2 may supply D (5 bases each). This CDR3 is built from 16 residues. Germline assignment: CDR1 SNHLY and CDR2 FYNNEI. Trimming removed 7 bases at V and 8 bases at J, with 24 bases between. CDR3 region: CASTASGTLGLDEQFF. CDR3 DNA: TGTGCCAGCACGGCCTCCGGGACGCTGGGTTTAGATGAGCAGTTCTTC.

The rearrangement uses TRBV4-1 and TRBJ2-4; 7 bases are shared with TRBD2. V lost 3 bases and J lost 8; bases outside the gene matches: 4. The germline CDR1 and CDR2 sequences are MGHRA and YSYEKL. The CDR3 covers 13 residues. The CDR3 is CASSQTSYDIQYF. The CDR3 DNA sequence: TGCGCCAGCAGCCAGACTAGCTATGACATTCAGTACTTC.

The V and J genes are TRBV6-6 and TRBJ1-1; D gene uncertain. The germline V and J ends were trimmed by 2 bases and 2 bases, with 9 bases remaining between them. This CDR3 is 14 amino acids long. Looked up from germline, CDR1 is MNHNY and CDR2 is SVGAGI (reference sequence). CDR3 residues: CASSYQPGNTEAFF. DNA for the CDR3: TGTGCCAGCAGTTACCAACCGGGAAACACTGAAGCTTTCTTT.

This clone has more than one count but fewer than ten. The chain is built from TRBV27 and TRBJ2-7; 14 nucleotides align to TRBD2. V shed 6 bases and J 3 bases; nucleotides not matched to a gene: 10. Per germline, CDR1 MNHEY and CDR2 SMNVEV (reference sequence). The CDR3 sequence is 17 residues long. The CDR3 reads CASRLGTSGSSFYEQYF. The CDR3 coding sequence is TGTGCCAGCAGACTAGGGACTAGCGGGAGTAGTTTCTACGAGCAGTACTTC.

This clone rates as medium-sized. The rearrangement links TRBV9 to TRBJ2-5; D unresolved. V was pared by 2 bases and J by 2 bases, with 10 bases between. Per germline, CDR1 SGDLS and CDR2 YYNGEE. CDR3 length: 14 residues. In nucleotides, the CDR3 is TGTGCCAGCAGCGTGTTGGCTTCTCAAGAGACCCAGTACTTC. This codes for CASSVLASQETQYF.

The chain links TRBV27 to TRBJ1-1; no reliable D call. V shed 3 bases and J shed 1 base, with 6 bases lying between them. The CDR3 is 13 residues long. Germline V lookup: CDR1 MNHEY, CDR2 SMNVEV (reference sequence). The CDR3, as DNA: TGTGCCAGCAGTTTTAGAGGGAACACTGAAGCTTTCTTT. Translation gives CASSFRGNTEAFF.

The V and J genes are TRBV5-4 and TRBJ2-7; D uncertain. CDR1 is SGHNT and CDR2 is YYREEE in the germline V gene (reference sequence). V lost 0 bases, J lost 2 bases, and 6 bases lay in between. The CDR3 is made up of 13 amino acids. The CDR3 spells CASSLDQTYEQYF. In DNA, the CDR3 is TGTGCCAGCAGCTTGGACCAGACCTACGAGCAGTACTTC.

There are a few counts of this clone. This chain connects TRBV19 to TRBJ1-5, with 8 positions matching TRBD1. This CDR3 spans 19 amino acids. Germline V lookup: CDR1 LNHDA, CDR2 SQIVND (reference sequence). V trimming: 2 bases; J trimming: 5 bases; junction bases outside the gene matches: 17. The CDR3 DNA is TGTGCCAGTAGTATACCTCGGACAGGGACCCTTATGGGCGATCAGCCCCAGCATTTT. Amino acid sequence: CASSIPRTGTLMGDQPQHF.

The gene calls are TRBV2 and TRBJ1-1; D unresolved. V shed 5 bases and J shed 0 bases, with 4 bases lying between them. From germline, CDR1 is SNHLY and CDR2 FYNNEI. The CDR3 is made up of 12 amino acids. DNA for the CDR3: TGTGCCAGCAGTACCATGAACACTGAAGCTTTCTTT. Translated: CASSTMNTEAFF. Full variable domain (remainder filled in from reference TRBV2 and TRBJ1-1): EPEVTQTPSHQVTQMGQEVILRCVPISNHLYFYWYRQILGQKVEFLVSFYNNEISEKSEIFDDQFSVERPDGSNFTLKIRSTKLEDSAMYFCASSTMNTEAFFGQGTRLTVV.